This TCR beta chain was observed in a study of CD8+ T cells in alopecia areata. Study information: Tofacitinib continued for 6 to 18 months and was then withheld for 6 months.

With regard to this clone: Its antigen is unidentified.

Germline V gene lookup returns CDR1 SGHDN and CDR2 FVKESK. Trimming left V 0 bases short and J 4 bases short, with 9 bases between. The CDR3 is made up of 14 amino acids. Peripheral blood and lesional scalp punch biopsies were taken from alopecia areata patients. RNA was extracted and reverse transcribed into cDNA as the sequencing template. Here immunoSEQ multiplex PCR was the method, and the copy in TCRdb shows in-frame clones only, minus some. The sample holds about 150,000 clones, approximately 53% seen once. Points from the study as a whole: Clonality in lesional scalp, especially alopecia totalis/universalis, exceeded that of normal scalp. TCR sharing was clearer in mice than between patients, perhaps partly owing to patient HLA diversity.

The receptor was isolated from a human donor with alopecia areata. V gene TRBV14 combines with J gene TRBJ2-5; D unclear. Sequences were derived from CD8+ T cells sorted from blood, sampled at week 0. The CDR3 DNA reads TGTGCCAGCAGCCAAGAAGGGATCGGAGAGACCCAGTACTTC. Amino acids: CASSQEGIGETQYF.